The present entry profiles one TCR beta chain with its context. There is no known antigen for this receptor. No much larger clonotype is one base removed from it; base qualities were not supplied. Libraries were prepared through the immunoSEQ multiplex PCR assay. For the multiplex PCR, a mixture combining 60 forward primers for TCR Vbeta segments and 13 reverse primers for TCR Jbeta segments was used. A multiplex PCR assay on genomic DNA amplified the CDR3 region of rearranged TCR beta genes. The amplified TCR beta libraries were sequenced on the Illumina HiSeq System as 87-base-pair reads. Under the source paper's analysis protocol: In a later analysis, tens of millions of unique TCR beta chains were counted across the roughly 670 repertoires, and around 10 million of these chains were shared by at least two donors. Raw reads were error-corrected and collapsed into unique sequences with a nearest-neighbor algorithm that merged closely related sequences to remove PCR and sequencing errors. CDR3 sequences were aligned to IMGT reference sequences to assign V, D and J gene segments. Each retained sequence needed at least a six-nucleotide match to both a V gene segment and a J gene segment. Rearrangements were classified as productive when the CDR3 lacked stop codons and remained in frame with V and J, and all other rearrangements were classified as non-productive. Following IMGT convention, CDR3 was defined as the stretch from the second conserved V-encoded cysteine to the conserved J-encoded phenylalanine. Sequences without an unambiguous match to a single V gene segment were excluded from the earlier analysis of a few hundred of the donors. In an earlier analysis of 587 of the donors, V segments were called functional above 56.7% productive rearrangements and were called segregating when the between-donor standard deviation exceeded 5%. To diagnose cytomegalovirus status from the catalog of TCR beta chain sequences, a statistical classification framework was built. A later analysis assigned V and J genes by comparing TCR nucleotide sequences with IMGT/GENE-DB human TR gene sequences. A later analysis assigned CDR3 sequences and most-parsimonious VDJ recombination scenarios with the TCRdist pipeline. In a later analysis, each TCR beta chain was defined by its CDR3 amino acid sequence together with its V-gene family, and reads without a unique V-gene family were excluded. In a later analysis, several hundred highly shared, low-generation-probability nucleotide sequences were removed to address suspected cross-contamination and a sequencing artifact. For each public chain, a later analysis derived a clonal expansion index from normalized ranks of inferred template counts within each repertoire. A later analysis computed generation probabilities with a VDJ recombination model fitted to out-of-frame rearrangements, and checked the results against IGoR. In a later analysis, hypergeometric tests were used to score TCR-TCR, TCR-HLA and TCR-CMV co-occurrence, with a repertoire-size bias correction applied to TCR pairs. False discovery rates were estimated in a later analysis by permuting HLA or CMV assignments 20 times. In a later analysis, co-occurring TCRs were grouped using DBSCAN, with TCRdist sequence similarity added in when clustering inside HLA-allele-positive subsets. Repertoires with fewer than 30,000 or more than 120,000 public chains were left out of co-occurrence clustering, as were five repertoires with anomalous nucleotide sharing. This immuneACCESS table, as held by TCRdb, lists in-frame sequences with V and J called but not all clones. Of the missing ones, under half trace to an unresolved V gene in checked studies; the others have no known cause. That table is the source of V, J and clone size, and D and trimming were worked out from the DNA. This sample is represented by 200,000 or so clones; 70% to 80% of them were singletons. 3.5% to 4% of the sample comes from the top ten.

This entry is derived from a study of cytomegalovirus exposure and HLA in healthy donors (TCRdb year 2017). Looking at the study overall: An earlier analysis of 587 of the donors reported 276 Gb of sequence data and around 110 million unique TCR beta sequences obtained from 180 million or so T cells. An early release that covered around 590 HLA-typed donors contained around 330 gigabases of sequencing data and about 84 million unique TCR sequences. The aim of the study was to test whether cataloging public T cell receptors could identify signatures of past pathogen exposure. To decide whether each TCR beta V gene segment behaved as functional or pseudogenic, an earlier analysis of some 600 of the donors relied on high-throughput TCR beta sequencing. Typing coverage varied by locus: roughly 620-630 donors for A, B, C, DRB1 and DQB1; some 520 for DQA1; about 600 for DPA1; roughly 450 for DPB1. Class I and class II HLA loci were covered by the typing at four-digit resolution. Donor age, sex, ethnicity and CMV serostatus were collected together with the repertoire data. To predict cytomegalovirus infection status, the study combined high-throughput TCR immunosequencing, statistical association of individual TCRs with disease status, and machine learning. About five DR-DQ haplotypes were handled as single units for association and clustering, since linkage in the cohort was strong. Rather than drawing on any new phenotypic data, the later analysis identified candidate immune exposures from TCR beta sequences and the way those sequences occurred across donors. Across around 400 genotyped donors of the cohort, an average of about 240,000 unique TCR beta nucleotide sequences per donor were sequenced, and 15% to 20% of those sequences were non-productive. Along with the approximately 670-subject first cohort, a separate validation cohort of some 130 different subjects was used. Among the roughly 400 genotyped donors, around 79% belonged to the genetic ancestry cluster associated with self-reported Caucasian donors. Every repertoire in the discovery cohort had been generated on one and the same sequencing platform. Genome-wide SNP genotypes for about 65% of the roughly 670 donors were used in a later genetic analysis, which treated that subset as a discovery cohort. A later analysis re-analyzed previously published TCR beta repertoires from 660 or so donors and added high-resolution HLA genotyping to study TCR occurrence patterns. The study used immunosequencing to profile the T cell repertoires of approximately 690 subjects and linked those repertoires to cytomegalovirus serostatus. Points the paper makes about the study in general: In a later analysis, the rate of TCR association differed among HLA loci, with DRB1 alleles having the most associated TCRs and HLA-C alleles having the fewest. The sequencing pipeline was judged likely to have produced a cluster of highly shared sequence variants as a technical artifact. The authors suggested that the approach could potentially be generalized to other disease states and immunological phenotypes. Compared with equally common non-associated chains, HLA-associated TCR beta chains in a later analysis were more clonally expanded and had lower generation probabilities. A further reported finding was that TCR beta sequences accurately predicted the HLA-A and HLA-B alleles for most subjects in the first cohort. In an earlier analysis of around 500 of the donors, most TCR beta V segments appeared in productive rearrangements about 87% or about 30% of the time, broadly matching IMGT annotations. Compared with the roughly 670-donor mean, donors in an Asian-associated ancestry cluster had fewer N-insertions in productive TCRs, according to a later genetic analysis. Strong co-occurrence of HLA alleles, especially DR and DQ, made assigning TCR associations to individual alleles difficult. According to a later analysis, parvovirus B19, influenza, CMV and Epstein-Barr virus appeared linked to several top co-occurrence clusters. A total of about 180 TCR beta chains were listed by the study as associated with cytomegalovirus. In a later genetic analysis, a missense DCLRE1C variant was associated with V-gene and J-gene trimming of TCR beta chains, and the association was replicated in an independent cohort. Because counts were too low, 15 or so rarely observed V segments, including chromosome 9 orphons, were excluded from the earlier analysis of around 640 of the donors. Specific HLA alleles were associated with over 15,000 TCR beta sequences at a false discovery rate of 0.05 in a later analysis. Most CMV-associated TCR beta chains appeared to be HLA-restricted in a later analysis, and the HLA associations seemed to be driven largely by CMV exposure. HLA typing was unavailable for some donors at each locus, so association tests used only the typed subset. While some public TCRs were present in many individuals, most TCR sequences turned up only very rarely across donors. The 87-base-pair reads could not distinguish some IMGT-functional V segments, including TRBV6-2 and TRBV6-3, so those segments were excluded. A few of the identified cytomegalovirus-associated TCR beta chains were confirmed in vitro to be specific for cytomegalovirus antigens. Cytomegalovirus status was reported to be diagnosed by the classifier with high specificity and sensitivity in both the original and validation cohorts. In this cohort, only TCR beta chains were sequenced, and detectable features were limited by the absence of alpha or paired-chain data. The presence/absence analyses assumed that sequencing depth was roughly uniform across donors, and that assumption may not be true. For the cohort, immune exposure information was limited to CMV serostatus. Correlated functional status among segregating V segments might be attributable to linkage disequilibrium, but an unknown experimental factor could not be ruled out.

CDR1 WNHNN and CDR2 SYGVQD are derived from the germline V gene (reference sequence). V sheds 0 bases and J sheds 4 bases, leaving 13 bases between their ends. The CDR3 spans 16 residues, from the cysteine through the phenylalanine. The only DNA kept is the CDR3, 48 bases in frame from the first base. In total, 600 or so healthy bone marrow donors made up the cohort. All cohort members were sampled while nominally healthy, although unrecorded immune exposures were likely present. The donor was CMV seronegative and belonged to the group of more than 300 seronegative cohort members. A peripheral blood sample was provided by each donor, and peripheral blood mononuclear cells were used for TCR beta sequencing. Genomic DNA was extracted from the blood cell samples with the Qiagen DNeasy Blood Extraction Kit.

In this chain, TRBV10-1 is recombined with TRBJ2-1; matching of 5 bases hints at TRBD1 as the D gene. The sequencing input was PBMCs. The source of this sequence is a male donor in good health and CMV-seronegative. The CDR3 loop reads CASSESRTLPYNEQFF. The nucleotides are TGCGCCAGCAGTGAGTCCCGGACATTGCCATACAATGAGCAGTTCTTC.